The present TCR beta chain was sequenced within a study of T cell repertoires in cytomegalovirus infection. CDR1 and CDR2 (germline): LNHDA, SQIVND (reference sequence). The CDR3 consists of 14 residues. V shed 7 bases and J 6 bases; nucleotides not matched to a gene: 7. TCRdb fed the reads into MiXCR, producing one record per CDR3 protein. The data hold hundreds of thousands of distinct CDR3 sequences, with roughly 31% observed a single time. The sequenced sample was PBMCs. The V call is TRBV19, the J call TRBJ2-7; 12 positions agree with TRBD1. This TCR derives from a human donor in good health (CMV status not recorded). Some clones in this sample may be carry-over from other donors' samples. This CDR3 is CASKRDRGRTEQYF. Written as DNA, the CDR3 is TGTGCCAGTAAGCGGGACAGGGGGCGAACCGAGCAGTACTTC. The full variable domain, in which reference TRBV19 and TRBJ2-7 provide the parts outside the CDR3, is DGGITQSPKYLFRKEGQNVTLSCEQNLNHDAMYWYRQDPGQGLRLIYYSQIVNDFQKGDIAEGYSVSREKKESFPLTVTSAQKNPTAFYLCASKRDRGRTEQYFGPGTRLTVT.